The sequence of this TCR beta chain was determined in a study of T cells after posttransplantation cyclophosphamide. Findings and limits, study-wide: Donor-recipient repertoire similarity was low at 1-2 months, rising over year one. Recipient CMV seropositivity and CMV reactivation strongly tracked TRB clonality. Blood and skin or GI T cell repertoires showed limited TRB overlap.

Treatment was busulfan-fludarabine conditioning, a marrow graft, and cyclophosphamide on days +3 and +4. CDR3 length equals 15 residues. Trimming took 2 bases from V and 6 from J, leaving 16 bases between them. CDR1 is SGHVS and CDR2 is FNYEAQ in the germline V gene. About this clone: Its antigen is unknown.

Libraries were prepared by immunoSEQ multiplex PCR; TCRdb keeps only in-frame clonotypes and omits some of them. The data show some 43,000 clones, around 90% seen once. V gene TRBV7-6 combines with J gene TRBJ1-2, with a tentative D call TRBD1 (5 bases). The sequences come from PBMCs, collected about 64 days after allogeneic stem cell transplant with posttransplant cyclophosphamide. The sequence derives from a male patient aged 60-70 years who received an allogeneic stem cell transplant from a related donor and was CMV-positive. Some T cells may be graft donor cells. This CDR3 reads CASSLIPGARDGYTF. The CDR3 bases are TGTGCCAGCAGCTTAATTCCGGGCGCCAGGGATGGCTACACCTTC.